This T cell receptor (beta chain) was documented in a study of blood T cell repertoires in COVID-19. The V end was cut by 3 bases, the J end by 5 bases, with 10 bases between. The CDR3 is 14 amino acids. Per the germline V gene, CDR1 is KGHSH and CDR2 is LQKENI. Authors' data handling: How many nucleated cells were present was estimated from reference gene primer amplification. Assay used: immunoSEQ multiplex PCR; TCRdb lists only in-frame clones, some missing. That table supplies the V and J calls and clone size; D and trimming were determined from the DNA. The sample gives roughly 140,000 clones, 82% of which show up once; about 4% is in the top ten.

The chain couples TRBV18 to TRBJ1-4; weak D call: TRBD1 (6 bases). Sequenced input: peripheral blood. This clonotype originated in a woman aged 80 or over with acute or convalescent COVID-19. CDR3 nucleotide sequence: TGTGCCAGCTCACCGTCAGGGGCAAATGAAAAACTGTTTTTT. It translates to CASSPSGANEKLFF.